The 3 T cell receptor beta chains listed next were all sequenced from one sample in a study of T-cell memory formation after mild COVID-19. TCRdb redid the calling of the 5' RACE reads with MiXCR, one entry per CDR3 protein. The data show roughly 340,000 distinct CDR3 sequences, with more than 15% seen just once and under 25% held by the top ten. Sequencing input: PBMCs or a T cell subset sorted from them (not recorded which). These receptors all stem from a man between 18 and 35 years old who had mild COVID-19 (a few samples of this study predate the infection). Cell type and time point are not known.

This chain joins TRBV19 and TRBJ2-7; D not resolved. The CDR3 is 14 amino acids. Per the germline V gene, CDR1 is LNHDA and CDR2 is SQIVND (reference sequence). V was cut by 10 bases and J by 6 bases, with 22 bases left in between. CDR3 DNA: TGTGCCACCCGCCGGACCCGGGCCTCTCCCGAGCAGTACTTC. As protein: CATRRTRASPEQYF.

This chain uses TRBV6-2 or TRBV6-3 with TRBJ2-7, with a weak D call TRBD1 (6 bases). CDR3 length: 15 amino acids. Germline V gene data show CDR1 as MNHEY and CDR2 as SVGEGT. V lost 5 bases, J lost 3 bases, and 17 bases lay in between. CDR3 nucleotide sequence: TGTGCCAGCAGTCAAGCCACAGGGATTTACTACGAGCAGTACTTC. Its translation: CASSQATGIYYEQYF.

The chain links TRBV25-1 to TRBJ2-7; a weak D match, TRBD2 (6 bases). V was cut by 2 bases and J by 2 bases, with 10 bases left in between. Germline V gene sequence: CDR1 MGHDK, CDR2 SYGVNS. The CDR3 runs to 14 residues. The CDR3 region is CASSEARGPYEQYF. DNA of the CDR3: TGTGCCAGCAGTGAAGCGCGGGGACCCTACGAGCAGTACTTC.